A single sample gave rise to the 20 T cell receptor beta chains below, sequenced in a study of early T cells in non-severe SARS-CoV-2 infection. TCRdb called the 5' RACE reads again in MiXCR, with one record for every CDR3 protein. Among tens of thousands of distinct CDR3 sequences listed, 8.7% were seen once. The sample was whole blood, taken at baseline. All receptors come from an adult who was a healthcare worker with PCR-confirmed SARS-CoV-2 infection or an uninfected control (not recorded which).

The chain has TRBV11-2 and TRBJ2-7; D gene ambiguous. CDR3 length: 17 residues. CDR1 SGHAT and CDR2 FQNNGV come from the germline V gene. V lost 3 bases to trimming and J lost 2 bases, with 20 bases between them. The CDR3 sequence: CASSFAPMGGKAYEQYF. The CDR3 DNA reads TGTGCCAGCAGCTTTGCGCCGATGGGTGGAAAGGCCTACGAGCAGTACTTC.

A few counts support this clonotype. V usage is TRBV29-1 and J usage is TRBJ1-2; D ambiguous. From germline, CDR1 is SQVTM and CDR2 ANQGSEA. The V gene lost 7 bases and the J gene lost 5 bases, with 23 bases spanning the gap. This CDR3 spans 15 amino acids. CDR3: CSGVTRTSSVYGYTF. CDR3 bases: TGCAGCGGAGTGACAAGGACGTCCTCAGTGTATGGCTACACCTTC.

This clonotype was seen ten or more times. The chain couples TRBV12-5 to TRBJ2-3; 12 nucleotides agree with TRBD2. The CDR3 contains 16 residues. V shed 6 bases, J shed 3 bases, and the junction held 7 bases outside the gene matches. CDR1 and CDR2 from the germline V gene are LGHNT and FRNRAP. CDR3 region: CASGGLAGGRTDTQYF. CDR3 DNA sequence: TGTGCTAGTGGGGGGCTAGCGGGAGGGAGGACAGATACGCAGTATTTT.

The chain has TRBV9 and TRBJ2-1; D unclear. CDR1 SGDLS and CDR2 YYNGEE come from the germline V gene. The CDR3 contains 11 residues. V gave up 3 bases and J gave up 5 bases, with 3 bases separating them. CDR3 sequence reads: CASSGNNEQFF. The CDR3 coding sequence is TGTGCCAGCAGCGGCAACAATGAGCAGTTCTTC.

The chain employs TRBV6-5 and TRBJ2-1; a possible D gene is TRBD1 (6 bases). Germline assignment: CDR1 MNHEY and CDR2 SVGAGI. The CDR3 runs to 13 residues. The germline V and J ends were trimmed by 6 bases and 4 bases, with 10 bases remaining between them. Here the CDR3 reads CASSFDRYNEQFF. CDR3 bases: TGTGCCAGCAGCTTTGACAGGTACAATGAGCAGTTCTTC.

The rearrangement uses TRBV7-9 and TRBJ2-7, with TRBD2 as a possible D gene (6 bases). The CDR3 consists of 15 residues. Germline values: CDR1 SEHNR, CDR2 FQNEAQ (reference sequence). V was clipped by 7 bases and J by 0 bases, with 16 bases between them. This chain's CDR3 is CASTRPRDFSYEQYF. The CDR3 bases are TGTGCCAGCACCCGACCCCGGGACTTCTCCTACGAGCAGTACTTC.

This clonotype was observed at least ten times. The chain has TRBV7-9 and TRBJ1-5, with 11 bases fitting TRBD1. There are 14 residues in the CDR3. The V gene's germline CDR1 is SEHNR and CDR2 FQNEAQ (reference sequence). The V and J ends lost 5 bases and 6 bases, in that order; junction bases with no gene match: 3. CDR3 residues: CASSLGQGGQPQHF. Here the CDR3 DNA reads TGTGCCAGCAGCCTGGGACAGGGGGGTCAGCCCCAGCATTTT.

In DNA form, the CDR3 reads TGTGCCAGCCTCCGGGACACCCAGACGGGCTACACCTTC. The encoded protein is CASLRDTQTGYTF. This chain links TRBV7-9 with TRBJ1-2, with a weak D call TRBD1 (6 bases). The CDR3 consists of 13 residues. The V end lost 8 bases, the J end lost 8 bases, and 18 bases lay between the germline ends. CDR1 is SEHNR, CDR2 FQNEAQ, per germline (reference sequence).

This clonotype came up many times. The rearrangement uses TRBV5-1 and TRBJ2-5; tentative D call: TRBD2 (6 bases). V lost 0 bases, J lost 1 base, and 7 bases lay in between. The length of the CDR3 is 14 residues. Germline CDR1 reads SGHRS; CDR2 reads YFSETQ. The CDR3 region is CASSLVAAQETQYF. DNA for the CDR3: TGCGCCAGCAGCTTGGTAGCGGCCCAAGAGACCCAGTACTTC.

This clonotype came up a few times. This rearrangement joins TRBV5-1 to TRBJ2-7; possibly TRBD1 for D (5 bases). The CDR3 spans 15 residues. Per the germline V gene, CDR1 is SGHRS and CDR2 is YFSETQ. The V gene lost 4 bases and the J gene lost 2 bases, with 16 bases spanning the gap. CDR3 nucleotides: TGCGCCAGCAGCGCCAGGGCCCCTGGGACCTACGAGCAGTACTTC. Its protein product is CASSARAPGTYEQYF.

This clonotype was detected ten times or more. This rearrangement joins TRBV7-9 to TRBJ1-2, with D perhaps matching TRBD1 (5 bases). The CDR3 sequence is 15 residues long. Trimming removed 5 bases at V and 8 bases at J, with 21 bases between. Germline CDR1 and CDR2: SEHNR and FQNEAQ (reference sequence). CDR3 nucleotide sequence: TGTGCCAGCAGCCCTCCCATTGGGGGTTCGCGGGGCTACACCTTC. It yields the protein CASSPPIGGSRGYTF.

This rearrangement joins TRBV14 to TRBJ1-2; tentative D call: TRBD1 (6 bases). The CDR3 is made up of 14 amino acids. Trimming shortened V by 1 base and J by 4 bases, and 10 bases separated the two germline ends. Germline assignment: CDR1 SGHDN and CDR2 FVKESK. As DNA, the CDR3 is TGTGCCAGCAGCCAAGCCGGGACAATCTATGGCTACACCTTC. It yields the protein CASSQAGTIYGYTF.

In its sample, this clonotype was seen many times. The rearrangement links TRBV6-1 to TRBJ2-2, with TRBD1 identical over 10 bases. The CDR3 contains 14 residues. Germline V gene sequence: CDR1 MNHNS, CDR2 SASEGT. The V and J ends lost 10 bases and 3 bases, in that order; junction bases with no gene match: 5. The CDR3 reads CATRQGADTGELFF. Here the CDR3 DNA reads TGTGCCACGCGACAGGGGGCAGACACCGGGGAGCTGTTTTTT.

This clonotype has at least ten counts. The chain carries TRBV7-9 and TRBJ2-1; 8 positions agree with TRBD2. CDR1 SEHNR and CDR2 FQNEAQ come from the germline V gene (reference sequence). The CDR3 runs 16 residues. With 0 bases clipped from V and 4 bases from J, the junction kept 5 bases outside the gene matches. The CDR3: CASSLARAGGYNEQFF. The CDR3, as DNA: TGTGCCAGCAGCTTAGCGAGGGCGGGAGGATACAATGAGCAGTTCTTC.

Written as DNA, the CDR3 is TGTGCCAGCAGCTCGGGACTAGCGGGAGGCGAGCAGTACTTC. It codes for CASSSGLAGGEQYF. The rearrangement joins TRBV7-9 to TRBJ2-7, with TRBD2 matching over 15 bases. The CDR3 is 14 amino acids. The V and J ends lost 4 bases and 6 bases, in that order; junction bases with no gene match: 1. Germline-derived CDR1 and CDR2 are SEHNR and FQNEAQ (reference sequence).

This clonotype was detected a few times. The chain uses TRBV30 and TRBJ1-2; possibly TRBD1 for D (5 bases). The CDR3 covers 12 residues. V lost 6 bases and J lost 3, with 11 bases in between. Per the germline V gene, CDR1 is GTSNPN and CDR2 is SVGIG (reference sequence). The CDR3 DNA follows: TGTGCCTGCACAGGCCTCTACTATGGCTACACCTTC. Its translation is CACTGLYYGYTF.

This clonotype was recorded many times. The chain is built from TRBV20-1 and TRBJ2-1, with TRBD2 identical over 10 bases. The germline V gene has CDR1 DFQATT and CDR2 SNEGSKA (reference sequence). This CDR3 is 14 amino acids long. The V segment lost 4 bases and the J segment 7 bases; nucleotides outside the gene matches: 7. CDR3 sequence: CSATGLAEWNEQFF. The CDR3 DNA follows: TGCAGTGCTACCGGACTAGCGGAGTGGAATGAGCAGTTCTTC.

At least ten counts were recorded for this clonotype. V and J are TRBV13 and TRBJ2-7; no definite D call. Trimming stripped 3 bases from V and 6 bases from J, with 9 bases between. From germline, CDR1 is PRHDT and CDR2 FYEKMQ (reference sequence). The CDR3 has 12 amino acids. CDR3 amino acids: CASSFGVSEQYF. The CDR3 DNA reads TGTGCCAGCAGCTTCGGAGTATCCGAGCAGTACTTC.

This clonotype was counted many times. CDR3 residues: CASTFFGQGGTEAFF. CDR3 in DNA: TGTGCCAGCACATTCTTCGGACAGGGAGGCACTGAAGCTTTCTTT. The gene calls are TRBV2 and TRBJ1-1, with 8 bases fitting TRBD1. CDR3 length: 15 residues. Losses at the gene ends were 7 bases for V and 4 bases for J; bases not matched to a gene: 11. CDR1 is SNHLY and CDR2 is FYNNEI in the germline V gene.

The sample holds a few counts of this clonotype. This sequence joins TRBV20-1 and TRBJ1-5; D perhaps matches TRBD1 (5 bases). Germline loops: CDR1 DFQATT, CDR2 SNEGSKA (reference sequence). V gave up 3 bases and J gave up 0 bases, with 15 bases separating them. The CDR3 runs 16 residues. DNA of the CDR3: TGCAGTGCTAGGTTCCGGGGCGGGTCTAGCAATCAGCCCCAGCATTTT. Translation: CSARFRGGSSNQPQHF.